This T cell receptor beta chain came from a study of regulatory T cells in long-lasting Graves disease. Comment on this clonotype: Possible read error: a much larger clone is one base away.

CDR1 and CDR2 from the germline V gene are MNHNS and SASEGT. V dropped 6 bases and J dropped 4 bases, with 15 bases sitting between them. CDR3 length: 15 residues. Building of the TCR beta libraries involved iRepertoire HTBI primers and Arm-PCR of CDR3 regions. One entry per CDR3 protein, called by TCRdb with MiXCR from the multiplex PCR reads. The table includes around 250,000 distinct CDR3 sequences, around 19% detected once. Time point defined: newly diagnosed GD, antithyroid drugs for less than 3 months. Generation of the TCR library employed RNA extracted from PBMCs. This sample also belongs to another study, concerning T cells in Graves' hyperthyroidism and ophthalmopathy. According to that study: Blood shared most expanded thyroid clonotypes above 0.001.

This chain uses TRBV6-1 with TRBJ2-2; D remains unclear. The sample here was peripheral blood mononuclear cells (PBMCs), taken at new diagnosis, from a patient treated with antithyroid drugs. The sequence was collected from a woman younger than 45 with Graves disease. The CDR3 sequence: CASRGPWDSTGELFF. The DNA for the CDR3 is TGTGCCAGCAGGGGCCCATGGGATTCCACCGGGGAGCTGTTTTTT.